This T cell receptor (beta chain) is from a study of low-dose radiotherapy and immunotherapy resistance in tumors. Study summary: With cycle 1 day 1 as the start, patients took oral aspirin 300 mg daily for four cycles.

V dropped 5 bases and J dropped 1 base, with 14 bases sitting between them. CDR3 length equals 15 residues. Covering alpha and beta chains, TRAV- and TRBV-specific primers were used for the first-strand cDNA. TCRs were amplified for around 20 PCR cycles with a constant-region primer and V-primer adapter. mRNA, once isolated, was amplified by in vitro transcription. TCRdb itself ran the reads through MiXCR, one entry per CDR3 protein. The sample yields tens of thousands of distinct CDR3 sequences, 18% seen once. Indicated time point: before trial treatment. In its sample, this clonotype was seen many times.

The clonotype originates from a male donor with prostate cancer. Source: PBMCs, taken before treatment. J is TRBJ1-2 and V is TRBV12-3 or TRBV12-4; D remains ambiguous. The CDR3 bases are TGTGCCAGCAGTGCCGACATATTATATAACTATGGCTACACCTTC. This codes for CASSADILYNYGYTF.